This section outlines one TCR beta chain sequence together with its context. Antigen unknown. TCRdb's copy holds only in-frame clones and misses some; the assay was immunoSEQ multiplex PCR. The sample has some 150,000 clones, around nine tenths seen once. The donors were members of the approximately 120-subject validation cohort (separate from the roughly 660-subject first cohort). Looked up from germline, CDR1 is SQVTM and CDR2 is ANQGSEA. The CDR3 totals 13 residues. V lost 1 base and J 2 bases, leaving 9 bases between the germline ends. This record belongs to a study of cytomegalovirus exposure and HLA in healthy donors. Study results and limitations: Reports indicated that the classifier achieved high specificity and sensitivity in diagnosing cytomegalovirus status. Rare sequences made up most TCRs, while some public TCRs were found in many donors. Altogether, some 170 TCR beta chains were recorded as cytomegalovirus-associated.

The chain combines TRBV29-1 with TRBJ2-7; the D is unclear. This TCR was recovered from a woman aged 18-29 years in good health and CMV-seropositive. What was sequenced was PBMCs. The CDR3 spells CSVEVTETYEQYF. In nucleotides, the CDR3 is TGCAGCGTTGAAGTTACAGAAACCTACGAGCAGTACTTC.